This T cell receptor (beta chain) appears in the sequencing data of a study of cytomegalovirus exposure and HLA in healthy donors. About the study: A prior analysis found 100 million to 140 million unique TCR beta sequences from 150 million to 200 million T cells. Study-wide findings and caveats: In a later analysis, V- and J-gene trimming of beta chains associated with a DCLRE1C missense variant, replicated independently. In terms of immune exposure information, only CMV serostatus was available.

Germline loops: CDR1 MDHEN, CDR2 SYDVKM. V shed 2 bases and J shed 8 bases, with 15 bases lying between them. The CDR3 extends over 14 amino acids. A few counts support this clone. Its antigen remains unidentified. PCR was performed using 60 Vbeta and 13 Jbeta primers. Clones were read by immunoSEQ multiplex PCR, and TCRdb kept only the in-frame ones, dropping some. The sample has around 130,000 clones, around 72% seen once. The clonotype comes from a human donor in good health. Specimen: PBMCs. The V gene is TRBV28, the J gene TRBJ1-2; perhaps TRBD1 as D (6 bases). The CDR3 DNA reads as TGTGCCAGCAGTTTAGTGGGGGGGCGCAAAGGCTACACCTTC. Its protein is CASSLVGGRKGYTF.